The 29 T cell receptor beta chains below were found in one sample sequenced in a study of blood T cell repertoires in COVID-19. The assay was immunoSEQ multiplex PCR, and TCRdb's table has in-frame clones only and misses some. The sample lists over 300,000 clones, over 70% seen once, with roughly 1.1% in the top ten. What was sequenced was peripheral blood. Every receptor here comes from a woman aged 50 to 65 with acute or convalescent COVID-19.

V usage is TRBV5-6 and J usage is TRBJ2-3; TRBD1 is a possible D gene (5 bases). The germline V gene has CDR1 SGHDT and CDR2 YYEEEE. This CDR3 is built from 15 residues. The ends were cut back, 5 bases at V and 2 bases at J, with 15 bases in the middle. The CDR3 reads CASSLFTGYTDTQYF. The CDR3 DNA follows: TGTGCCAGCAGTTTATTTACAGGATACACAGATACGCAGTATTTT.

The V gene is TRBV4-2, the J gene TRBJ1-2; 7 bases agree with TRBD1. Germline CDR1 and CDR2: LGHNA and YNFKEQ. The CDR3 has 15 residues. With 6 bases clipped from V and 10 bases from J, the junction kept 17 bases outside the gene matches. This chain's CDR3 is CASRGELQGREDYTF. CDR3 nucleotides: TGTGCCAGCAGAGGTGAATTACAGGGGCGGGAGGACTACACCTTC.

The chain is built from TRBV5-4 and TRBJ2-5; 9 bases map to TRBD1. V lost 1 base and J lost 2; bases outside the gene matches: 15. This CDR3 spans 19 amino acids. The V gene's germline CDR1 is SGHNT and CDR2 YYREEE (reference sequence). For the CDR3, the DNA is TGTGCCAGCAGCTTGTCGCTTACAGGGGGCGTAAGGTATCAAGAGACCCAGTACTTC. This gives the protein CASSLSLTGGVRYQETQYF.

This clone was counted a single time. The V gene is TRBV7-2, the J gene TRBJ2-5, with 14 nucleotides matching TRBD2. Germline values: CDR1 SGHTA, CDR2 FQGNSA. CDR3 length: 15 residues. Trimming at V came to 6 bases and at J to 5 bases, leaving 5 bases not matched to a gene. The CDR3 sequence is CASRSRLAGGETQYF. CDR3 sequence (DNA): TGTGCCAGCAGATCCAGACTAGCGGGAGGGGAGACCCAGTACTTC.

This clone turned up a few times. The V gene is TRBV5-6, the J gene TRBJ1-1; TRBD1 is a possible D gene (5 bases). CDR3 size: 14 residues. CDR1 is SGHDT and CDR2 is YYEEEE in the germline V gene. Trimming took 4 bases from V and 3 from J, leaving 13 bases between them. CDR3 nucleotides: TGTGCCAGCAGCGAAACAGGCCCTTACACTGAAGCTTTCTTT. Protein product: CASSETGPYTEAFF. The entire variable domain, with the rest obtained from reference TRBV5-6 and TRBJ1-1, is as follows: DAGVTQSPTHLIKTRGQQVTLRCSPKSGHDTVSWYQQALGQGPQFIFQYYEEEERQRGNFPDRFSGHQFPNYSSELNVNALLLGDSALYLCASSETGPYTEAFFGQGTRLTVV.

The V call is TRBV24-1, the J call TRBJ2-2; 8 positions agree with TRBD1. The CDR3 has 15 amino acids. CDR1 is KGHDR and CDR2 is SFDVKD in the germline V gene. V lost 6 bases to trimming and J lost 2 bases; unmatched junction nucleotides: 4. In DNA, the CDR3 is TGTGCCACCAGTCGAGGACAGGGAAACACCGGGGAGCTGTTTTTT. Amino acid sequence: CATSRGQGNTGELFF.

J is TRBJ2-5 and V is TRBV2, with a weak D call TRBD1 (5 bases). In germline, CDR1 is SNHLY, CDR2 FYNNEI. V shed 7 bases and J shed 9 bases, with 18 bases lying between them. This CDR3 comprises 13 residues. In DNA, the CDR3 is TGTGCCAGCACCGCCCCCGGAAAAGGGGCCCAGTACTTC. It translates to CASTAPGKGAQYF.

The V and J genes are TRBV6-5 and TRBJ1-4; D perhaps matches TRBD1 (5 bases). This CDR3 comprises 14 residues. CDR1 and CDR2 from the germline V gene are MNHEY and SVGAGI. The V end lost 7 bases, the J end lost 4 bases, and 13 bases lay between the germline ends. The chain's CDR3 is CASTKGKGNEKLFF. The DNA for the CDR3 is TGTGCCAGCACGAAGGGGAAGGGTAATGAAAAACTGTTTTTT.

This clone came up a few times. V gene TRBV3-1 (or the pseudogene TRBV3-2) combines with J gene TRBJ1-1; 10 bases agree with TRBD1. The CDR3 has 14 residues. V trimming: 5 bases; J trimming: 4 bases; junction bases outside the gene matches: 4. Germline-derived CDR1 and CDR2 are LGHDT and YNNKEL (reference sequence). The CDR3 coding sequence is TGTGCCAGCAGCTACGACAGGGGGCCCACTGAAGCTTTCTTT. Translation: CASSYDRGPTEAFF.

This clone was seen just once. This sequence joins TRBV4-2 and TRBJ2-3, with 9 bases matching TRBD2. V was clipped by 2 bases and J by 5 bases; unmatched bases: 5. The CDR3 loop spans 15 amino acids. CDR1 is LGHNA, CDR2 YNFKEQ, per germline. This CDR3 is CASSQPSGGQDTQYF. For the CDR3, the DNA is TGTGCCAGCAGCCAACCCAGCGGGGGGCAAGATACGCAGTATTTT.

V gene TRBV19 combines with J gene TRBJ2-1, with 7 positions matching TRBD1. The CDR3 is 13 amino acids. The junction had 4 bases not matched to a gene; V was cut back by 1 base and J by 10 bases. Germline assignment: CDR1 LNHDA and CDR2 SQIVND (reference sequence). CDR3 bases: TGTGCCAGTAGTATAGGAGGGGGCGGGGAGCAGTTCTTC. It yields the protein CASSIGGGGEQFF.

CDR3 nucleotide sequence: TGTGCTAGTGGCGGGGGTCTGGGGGCCCAGTACTTC. Amino acids: CASGGGLGAQYF. The chain links TRBV12-5 to TRBJ2-5, with a tentative D call TRBD2 (6 bases). The V gene lost 6 bases and the J gene lost 9 bases, with 14 bases spanning the gap. CDR1 is LGHNT, CDR2 FRNRAP, per germline. This CDR3 region has 12 residues. The full variable domain, rest sourced from reference TRBV12-5 and TRBJ2-5, is DARVTQTPRHKVTEMGQEVTMRCQPILGHNTVFWYRQTMMQGLELLAYFRNRAPLDDSGMPKDRFSAEMPDATLATLKIQPSEPRDSAVYFCASGGGLGAQYFGPGTRLLVL.

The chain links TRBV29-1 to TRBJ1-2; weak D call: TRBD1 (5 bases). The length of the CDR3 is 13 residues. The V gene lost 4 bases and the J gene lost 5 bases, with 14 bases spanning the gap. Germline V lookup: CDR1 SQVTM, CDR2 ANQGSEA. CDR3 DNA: TGCAGCGTTGTACAGCAGGGAGGATATGGCTACACCTTC. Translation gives CSVVQQGGYGYTF.

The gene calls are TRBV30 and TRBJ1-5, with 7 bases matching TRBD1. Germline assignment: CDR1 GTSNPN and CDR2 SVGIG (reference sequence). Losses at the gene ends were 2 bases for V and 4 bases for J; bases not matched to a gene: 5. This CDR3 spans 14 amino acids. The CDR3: CAWSRQGVNQPQHF. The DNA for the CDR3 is TGTGCCTGGAGTAGGCAGGGGGTGAATCAGCCCCAGCATTTT.

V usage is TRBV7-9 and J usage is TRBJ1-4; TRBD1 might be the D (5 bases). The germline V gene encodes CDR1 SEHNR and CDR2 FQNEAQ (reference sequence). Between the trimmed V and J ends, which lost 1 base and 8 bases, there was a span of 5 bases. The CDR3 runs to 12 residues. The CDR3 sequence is CASSLDREKLFF. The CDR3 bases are TGTGCCAGCAGCTTAGACAGGGAAAAACTGTTTTTT.

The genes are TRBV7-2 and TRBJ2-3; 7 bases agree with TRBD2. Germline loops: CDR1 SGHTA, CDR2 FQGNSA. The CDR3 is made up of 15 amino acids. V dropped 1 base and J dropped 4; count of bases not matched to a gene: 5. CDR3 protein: CASSLDRGSSDTQYF. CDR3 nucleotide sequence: TGTGCCAGCAGCTTAGACCGCGGGAGCTCAGATACGCAGTATTTT. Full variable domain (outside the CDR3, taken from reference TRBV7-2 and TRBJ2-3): GAGVSQSPSNKVTEKGKDVELRCDPISGHTALYWYRQSLGQGLEFLIYFQGNSAPDKSGLPSDRFSAERTGGSVSTLTIQRTQQEDSAVYLCASSLDRGSSDTQYFGPGTRLTVL.

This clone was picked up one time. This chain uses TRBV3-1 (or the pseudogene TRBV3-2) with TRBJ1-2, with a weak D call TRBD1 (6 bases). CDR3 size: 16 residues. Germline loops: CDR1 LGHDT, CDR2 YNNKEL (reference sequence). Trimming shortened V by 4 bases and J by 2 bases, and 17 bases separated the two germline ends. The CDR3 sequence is CASSPSGGGANYGYTF. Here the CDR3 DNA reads TGTGCCAGCAGCCCATCAGGCGGGGGGGCGAACTATGGCTACACCTTC.

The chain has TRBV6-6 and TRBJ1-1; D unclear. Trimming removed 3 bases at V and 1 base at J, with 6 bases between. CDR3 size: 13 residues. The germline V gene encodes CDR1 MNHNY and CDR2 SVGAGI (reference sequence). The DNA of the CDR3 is TGTGCCAGCAGTTATGCAGAGAACACTGAAGCTTTCTTT. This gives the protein CASSYAENTEAFF.

CDR3 sequence reads: CASSYSSATFYRTSQGNSPLHF. The CDR3 DNA sequence: TGTGCCAGCAGTTACTCGAGTGCGACATTTTATAGAACGAGCCAGGGAAATTCACCCCTCCACTTT. V gene TRBV6-7 combines with J gene TRBJ1-6, with D tentatively TRBD1 (5 bases). TRBV6-7 is noted as an ORF with a role that remains uncertain. This CDR3 is 22 amino acids long. Trimming left V 0 bases short and J 7 bases short, with 31 bases between.

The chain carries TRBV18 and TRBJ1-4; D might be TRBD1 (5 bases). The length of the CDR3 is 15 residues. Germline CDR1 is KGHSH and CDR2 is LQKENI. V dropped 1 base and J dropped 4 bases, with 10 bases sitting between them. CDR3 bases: TGTGCCAGCTCACCACGAGACAGCGATAATGAAAAACTGTTTTTT. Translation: CASSPRDSDNEKLFF.

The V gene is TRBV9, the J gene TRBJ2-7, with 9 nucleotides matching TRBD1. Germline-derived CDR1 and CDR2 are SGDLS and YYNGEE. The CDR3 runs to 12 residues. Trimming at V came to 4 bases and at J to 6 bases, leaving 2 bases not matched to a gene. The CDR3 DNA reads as TGTGCCAGCAGCTCGACAGGGGGCGAGCAGTACTTC. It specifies CASSSTGGEQYF.

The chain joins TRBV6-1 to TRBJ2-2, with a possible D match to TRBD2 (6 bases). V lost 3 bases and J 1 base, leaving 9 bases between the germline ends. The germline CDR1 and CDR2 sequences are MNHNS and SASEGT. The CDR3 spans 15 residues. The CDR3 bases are TGTGCCAGCAGTGATCGGGGGAAGAACACCGGGGAGCTGTTTTTT. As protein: CASSDRGKNTGELFF.

This CDR3 reads CASPNTGQMNTEAFF. CDR3 sequence (DNA): TGCGCCAGTCCCAACACGGGACAGATGAACACTGAAGCTTTCTTT. J is TRBJ1-1 and V is TRBV10-1; the match to TRBD1 covers 7 bases. CDR1 and CDR2 from the germline V gene are WNHNN and SYGVQD (reference sequence). Trimming removed 9 bases from V and 0 bases from J; junction bases left unmatched: 10. The CDR3 runs to 15 residues.

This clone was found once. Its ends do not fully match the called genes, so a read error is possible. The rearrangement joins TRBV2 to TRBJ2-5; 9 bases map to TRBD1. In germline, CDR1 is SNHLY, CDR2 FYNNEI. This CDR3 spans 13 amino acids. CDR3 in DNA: TGTGCCAGCAGTGATTTAAAGGGACAGGGTTTAGACTTC. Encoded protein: CASSDLKGQGLDF.

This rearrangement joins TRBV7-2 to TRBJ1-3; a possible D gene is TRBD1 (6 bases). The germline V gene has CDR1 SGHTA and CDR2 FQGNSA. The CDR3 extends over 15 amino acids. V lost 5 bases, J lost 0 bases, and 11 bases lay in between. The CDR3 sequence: CASSPGASSGNTIYF. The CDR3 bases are TGTGCCAGCAGCCCAGGGGCGAGCTCTGGAAACACCATATATTTT.

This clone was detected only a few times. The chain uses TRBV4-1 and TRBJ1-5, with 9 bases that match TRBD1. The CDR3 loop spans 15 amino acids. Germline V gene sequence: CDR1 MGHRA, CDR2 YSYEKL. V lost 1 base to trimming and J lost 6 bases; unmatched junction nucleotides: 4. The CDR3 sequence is CASSQVRTGVQPQHF. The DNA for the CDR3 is TGCGCCAGCAGCCAAGTAAGGACAGGGGTTCAGCCCCAGCATTTT.

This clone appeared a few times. CDR3 coding DNA: TGCGCCAGCAGCTTGGACCCCGGGACTTCTGAAGCTTTCTTT. This translates into CASSLDPGTSEAFF. This chain uses TRBV5-1 with TRBJ1-1, with D possibly being TRBD1 (5 bases). V gave up 0 bases and J gave up 6 bases, with 12 bases separating them. This CDR3 spans 14 amino acids. In germline, CDR1 is SGHRS, CDR2 YFSETQ. Supplemented by reference TRBV5-1 and TRBJ1-1, the full variable domain reads KAGVTQTPRYLIKTRGQQVTLSCSPISGHRSVSWYQQTPGQGLQFLFEYFSETQRNKGNFPGRFSGRQFSNSRSEMNVSTLELGDSALYLCASSLDPGTSEAFFGQGTRLTVV.

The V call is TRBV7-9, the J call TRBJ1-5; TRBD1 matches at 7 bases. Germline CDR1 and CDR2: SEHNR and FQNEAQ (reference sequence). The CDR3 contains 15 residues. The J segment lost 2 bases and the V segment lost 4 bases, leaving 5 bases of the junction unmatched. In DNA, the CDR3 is TGTGCCAGCAGCTCACAGGGGAGTCGCAATCAGCCCCAGCATTTT. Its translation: CASSSQGSRNQPQHF.

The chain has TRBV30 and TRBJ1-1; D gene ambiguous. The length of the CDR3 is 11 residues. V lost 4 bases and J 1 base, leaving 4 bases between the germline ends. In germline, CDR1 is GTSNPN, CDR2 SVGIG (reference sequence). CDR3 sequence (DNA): TGTGCCTGGAACGGGAACACTGAAGCTTTCTTT. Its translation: CAWNGNTEAFF.